These 5 T cell receptor beta chains came from one sample sequenced in a study of T cell responses to AZD1222 COVID-19 vaccine. The repertoire was sequenced with immunoSEQ multiplex PCR; TCRdb's copy has only in-frame clones and lacks some. The table records over 100,000 clones, about nine tenths of them present only once. The sample consisted of peripheral blood, taken on day 0 of AZD1222 vaccination. These receptors were taken from an adult in good health.

This sequence joins TRBV15 and TRBJ2-7; the D gene is possibly TRBD1 (5 bases). Germline loops: CDR1 LNHNV, CDR2 YYDKDF (reference sequence). V was clipped by 3 bases and J by 10 bases, with 19 bases between them. This CDR3 is built from 14 residues. The CDR3 region is CATSRAWGGHSQYF. The CDR3 DNA reads TGTGCCACCAGCAGGGCGTGGGGCGGACATTCCCAGTACTTC.

The chain employs TRBV30 and TRBJ1-6; D might be TRBD1 (5 bases). The V gene's germline CDR1 is GTSNPN and CDR2 SVGIG (reference sequence). The CDR3 has 14 amino acids. V gave up 1 base and J gave up 6 bases, with 10 bases separating them. The CDR3 is CAWSGGTGNSPLHF. The CDR3 nucleotides read TGTGCCTGGAGTGGGGGCACCGGTAATTCACCCCTCCACTTT.

The rearrangement links TRBV5-8 to TRBJ1-1, with unresolved D. V shed 4 bases and J shed 2 bases, with 12 bases lying between them. Germline CDR1 and CDR2: SGHTS and YDEGEE. The CDR3 totals 14 residues. CDR3 loop: CASSRGRENTEAFF. CDR3 in DNA: TGTGCCAGCAGCAGAGGACGGGAAAACACTGAAGCTTTCTTT.

V gene TRBV6-5 combines with J gene TRBJ2-1; maybe TRBD2 (5 bases). V was clipped by 8 bases and J by 14 bases, with 19 bases between them. The CDR3 contains 12 residues. Germline V gene data show CDR1 as MNHEY and CDR2 as SVGAGI. The CDR3 sequence is CASRDSLRREFF. CDR3 nucleotides: TGTGCCAGCCGGGATTCATTACGACGAGAGTTCTTC.

The genes are TRBV5-5 and TRBJ1-2, with D unresolved. Deletions cut 0 bases from V and 4 bases from J, with 7 bases between. Germline assignment: CDR1 SGHKS and CDR2 YYEKEE (reference sequence). This CDR3 region has 13 residues. CDR3 in amino acids: CASSLAEVYGYTF. CDR3 sequence (DNA): TGTGCCAGCAGCTTGGCCGAGGTCTATGGCTACACCTTC. The full variable domain, completed using reference TRBV5-5 and TRBJ1-2, is DAGVTQSPTHLIKTRGQQVTLRCSPISGHKSVSWYQQVLGQGPQFIFQYYEKEERGRGNFPDRFSARQFPNYSSELNVNALLLGDSALYLCASSLAEVYGYTFGSGTRLTVV.